The present T cell receptor beta chain was sequenced within a study of T cell responses to AZD1222 COVID-19 vaccine. Study results and caveats: Donors were largely white British and mainly female; clonal diversity was possibly underestimated. The study found Spike-specific TCR breadth and depth rose after two AZD1222 doses.

Germline V CDR1 and CDR2: LNHDA, SQIVND (reference sequence). V was shortened by 6 bases and J by 10 bases, with 16 bases between the two germline ends. The CDR3 covers 14 residues. The repertoire was sequenced with immunoSEQ multiplex PCR; TCRdb's copy has only in-frame clones and lacks some. The data hold about 140,000 clones, with 75% to 90% observed a single time. About this clone itself: Its antigen is unknown.

The chain is built from TRBV19 and TRBJ1-6; D is undetermined. Sequences were derived from peripheral blood, sampled on day 0 of AZD1222 vaccination. This receptor was taken from an adult in good health. The CDR3 coding sequence is TGTGCCAGTAGCACCGGTTTGGGAGGGTCACCCCTCCACTTT. As protein: CASSTGLGGSPLHF.